This TCR beta chain comes out of a study of a mutant IDH1 vaccine in newly diagnosed glioma. The wider study: Before enrollment, patients got radiotherapy alone, temozolomide alone, or mostly the combination. Visits designated V12 and V13 were conducted at weeks 35 and 47, respectively. Study-level points and caveats: Among top peripheral T cell clonotypes, changes seemed unrelated to pseudoprogression. Researchers report vaccine-induced immune responses in just under 95% of patients.

Profiled with immunoSEQ multiplex PCR; TCRdb holds only in-frame clones, not every one. In the table there are about 10,000 clones, 81% of which are singletons. Time point defined: week 47, end of study. Topical imiquimod accompanied each vaccine dose, which consisted of 300 ug of mutant IDH1 20-mer peptide. Trimming took 4 bases from V and 0 from J, leaving 8 bases between them. This CDR3 spans 14 amino acids. CDR1 and CDR2 (germline): SGHRS, YFSETQ. With respect to this clone: Its antigen is unidentified.

Sample: PBMCs, taken from a glioma patient whose treatment included an IDH1 peptide vaccine. This TCR came from a man aged 25-45 years with glioma. The chain links TRBV5-1 to TRBJ2-1; D unresolved. CDR3 DNA sequence: TGCGCCAGCAGCACCTATAGCTCCTACAATGAGCAGTTCTTC. Translated: CASSTYSSYNEQFF.